This TCR beta chain was sequenced during a study of OX40 agonist ivuxolimab in advanced cancers. The germline V gene encodes CDR1 KGHSH and CDR2 LQKENI. V dropped 0 bases and J dropped 5 bases, with 11 bases sitting between them. The CDR3 totals 14 residues. This clone was observed a few times. Profiled with immunoSEQ multiplex PCR; TCRdb holds only in-frame clones, not every one. The sample records 13,000 to 15,000 clones, 70% to 75% being singletons. This TCR derives from an adult with an advanced solid tumor such as melanoma, head and neck, liver or kidney cancer. The source was CD4+ or CD8+ T cells sorted from blood, collected in a trial of the OX40 agonist ivuxolimab. This chain joins TRBV18 and TRBJ2-7, with D hard to call. The CDR3 region is CASSPPAAAHEQYF. The CDR3 bases are TGTGCCAGCTCACCACCGGCCGCGGCCCACGAGCAGTACTTC.